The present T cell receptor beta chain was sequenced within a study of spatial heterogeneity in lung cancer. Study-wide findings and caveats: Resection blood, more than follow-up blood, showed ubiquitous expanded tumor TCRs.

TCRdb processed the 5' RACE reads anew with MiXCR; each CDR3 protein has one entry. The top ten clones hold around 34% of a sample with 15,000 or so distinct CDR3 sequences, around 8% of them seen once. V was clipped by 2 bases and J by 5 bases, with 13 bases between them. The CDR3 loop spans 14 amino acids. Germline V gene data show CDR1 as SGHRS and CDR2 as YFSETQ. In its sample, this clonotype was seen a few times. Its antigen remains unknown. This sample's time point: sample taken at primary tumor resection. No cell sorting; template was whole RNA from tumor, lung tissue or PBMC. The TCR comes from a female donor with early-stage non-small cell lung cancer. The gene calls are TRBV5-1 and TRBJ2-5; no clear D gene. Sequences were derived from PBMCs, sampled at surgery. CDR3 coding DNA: TGCGCCAGCAGCTTTTCGGCTGGAGTTGAGACCCAGTACTTC. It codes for CASSFSAGVETQYF.